This T cell receptor (beta chain) was sequenced in a study of spatial heterogeneity in lung cancer. Regarding the study as a whole: Higher tumor mutation counts went along with higher counts of expanded intratumoral alpha and beta TCRs.

CDR1 is MNHNY and CDR2 is SVGAGI in the germline V gene (reference sequence). The CDR3 is 13 residues long. V was cut by 6 bases and J by 2 bases, with 11 bases left in between. Comment on this clonotype: Its matching antigen is unknown.

TCRdb passed the 5' RACE reads through MiXCR, listing each CDR3 protein once. The sample contains under 650 distinct CDR3 sequences, roughly two fifths of which appear only once. Time point given: sample taken at primary tumor resection. Sequencing used lung tumor tissue, obtained at surgery. The source of this sequence is a male donor with early-stage non-small cell lung cancer. The rearrangement uses TRBV6-6 and TRBJ2-7, with D perhaps TRBD1 (5 bases). The CDR3 loop reads CASSPDSTYEQYF. The CDR3 DNA sequence: TGTGCCAGCAGCCCTGACAGTACCTACGAGCAGTACTTC.